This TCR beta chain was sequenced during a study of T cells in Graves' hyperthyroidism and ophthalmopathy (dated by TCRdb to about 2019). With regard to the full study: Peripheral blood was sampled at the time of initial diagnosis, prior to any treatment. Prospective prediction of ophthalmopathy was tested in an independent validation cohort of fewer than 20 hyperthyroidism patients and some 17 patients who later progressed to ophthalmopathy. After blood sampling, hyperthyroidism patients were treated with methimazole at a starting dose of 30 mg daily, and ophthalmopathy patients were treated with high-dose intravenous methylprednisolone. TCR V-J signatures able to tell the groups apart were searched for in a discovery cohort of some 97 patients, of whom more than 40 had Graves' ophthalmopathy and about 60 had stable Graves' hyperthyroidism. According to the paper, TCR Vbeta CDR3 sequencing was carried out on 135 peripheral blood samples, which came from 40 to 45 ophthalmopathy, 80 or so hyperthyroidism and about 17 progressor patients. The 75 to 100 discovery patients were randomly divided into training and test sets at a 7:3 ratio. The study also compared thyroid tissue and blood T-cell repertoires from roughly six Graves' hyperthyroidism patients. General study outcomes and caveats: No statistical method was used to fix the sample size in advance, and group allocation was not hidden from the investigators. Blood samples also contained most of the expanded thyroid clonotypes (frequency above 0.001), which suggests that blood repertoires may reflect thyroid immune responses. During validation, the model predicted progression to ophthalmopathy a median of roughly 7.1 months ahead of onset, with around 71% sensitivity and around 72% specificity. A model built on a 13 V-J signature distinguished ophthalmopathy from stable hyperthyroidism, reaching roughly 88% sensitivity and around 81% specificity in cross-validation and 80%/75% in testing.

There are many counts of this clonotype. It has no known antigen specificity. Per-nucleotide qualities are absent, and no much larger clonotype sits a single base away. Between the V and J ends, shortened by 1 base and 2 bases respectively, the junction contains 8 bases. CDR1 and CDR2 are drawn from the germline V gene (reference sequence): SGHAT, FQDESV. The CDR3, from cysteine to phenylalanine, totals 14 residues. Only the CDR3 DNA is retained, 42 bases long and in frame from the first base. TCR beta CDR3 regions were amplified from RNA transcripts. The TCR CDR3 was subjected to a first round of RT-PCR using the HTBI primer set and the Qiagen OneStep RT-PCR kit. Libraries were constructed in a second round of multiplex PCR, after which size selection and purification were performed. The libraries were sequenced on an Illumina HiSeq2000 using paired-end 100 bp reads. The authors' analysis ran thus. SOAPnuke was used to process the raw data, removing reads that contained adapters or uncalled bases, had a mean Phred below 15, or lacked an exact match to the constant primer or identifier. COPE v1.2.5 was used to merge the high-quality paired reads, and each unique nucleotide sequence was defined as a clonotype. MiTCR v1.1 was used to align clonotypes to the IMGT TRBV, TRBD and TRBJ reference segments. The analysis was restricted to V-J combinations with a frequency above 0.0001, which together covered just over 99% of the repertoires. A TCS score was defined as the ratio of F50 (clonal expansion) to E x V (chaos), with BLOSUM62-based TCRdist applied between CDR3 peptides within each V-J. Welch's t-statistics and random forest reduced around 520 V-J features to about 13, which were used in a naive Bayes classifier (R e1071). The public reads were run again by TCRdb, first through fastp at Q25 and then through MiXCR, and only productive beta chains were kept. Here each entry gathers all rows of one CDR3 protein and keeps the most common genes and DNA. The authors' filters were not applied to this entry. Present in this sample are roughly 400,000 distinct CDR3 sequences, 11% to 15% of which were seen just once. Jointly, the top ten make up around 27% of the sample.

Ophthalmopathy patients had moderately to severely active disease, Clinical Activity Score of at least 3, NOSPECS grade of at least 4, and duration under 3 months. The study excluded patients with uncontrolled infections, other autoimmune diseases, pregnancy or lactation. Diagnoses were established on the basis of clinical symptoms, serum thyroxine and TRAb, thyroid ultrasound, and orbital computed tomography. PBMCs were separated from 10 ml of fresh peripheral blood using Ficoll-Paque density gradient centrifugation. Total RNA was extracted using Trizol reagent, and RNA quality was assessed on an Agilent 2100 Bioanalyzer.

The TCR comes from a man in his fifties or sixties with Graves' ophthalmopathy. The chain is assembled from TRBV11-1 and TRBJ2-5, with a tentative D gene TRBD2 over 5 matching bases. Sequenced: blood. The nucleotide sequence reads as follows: TGTGCCAGCAGCTTAGTTGGACTTCAAGAGACCCAGTACTTC. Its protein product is CASSLVGLQETQYF.